These 20 T cell receptor beta chains were sequenced from one sample in a study of cytomegalovirus exposure and HLA in healthy donors. PCR involved 60 Vbeta and 13 Jbeta primers. Profiling relied on immunoSEQ multiplex PCR, and the TCRdb table lists in-frame clones only, not all of them. Of about 68,000 clones in the sample, 80% to 90% are singletons; the top ten hold 6.5%. Specimen: PBMCs. The receptor set was obtained from a human donor in good health.

The chain links TRBV4-1 to TRBJ2-1; D is unresolved. Germline-derived CDR1 and CDR2 are MGHRA and YSYEKL. Trimming cost V 6 bases and J 9 bases, with 15 bases left between them. The length of the CDR3 is 13 residues. The CDR3 sequence: CASRERVHGEQFF. CDR3 bases: TGCGCCAGCAGGGAACGGGTCCATGGTGAGCAGTTCTTC.

The CDR3 region is CASSPHSSGGYNEQFF. CDR3 in DNA: TGTGCCAGCAGCCCACATTCTAGCGGGGGTTACAATGAGCAGTTCTTC. V is TRBV9 and J is TRBJ2-1, with 10 bases identical to TRBD2. Germline V gene data show CDR1 as SGDLS and CDR2 as YYNGEE. The CDR3 totals 16 residues. The ends lost 4 bases at V and 4 bases at J; junction bases unmatched: 8.

The gene calls are TRBV14 and TRBJ2-5, with D perhaps TRBD2 (6 bases). V was clipped by 0 bases and J by 9 bases, with 14 bases between them. The germline CDR1 and CDR2 sequences are SGHDN and FVKESK. This CDR3 has 14 amino acids. CDR3: CASSQDLGGGAQYF. The DNA of the CDR3 is TGTGCCAGCAGCCAAGATTTGGGCGGCGGGGCCCAGTACTTC. Full variable domain (missing parts from reference TRBV14 and TRBJ2-5): EAGVTQFPSHSVIEKGQTVTLRCDPISGHDNLYWYRRVMGKEIKFLLHFVKESKQDESGMPNNRFLAERTGGTYSTLKVQPAELEDSGVYFCASSQDLGGGAQYFGPGTRLLVL.

V and J are TRBV30 and TRBJ2-2; no clear D gene. Trimming took 2 bases from V and 0 from J, leaving 4 bases between them. Germline V CDR1 and CDR2: GTSNPN, SVGIG (reference sequence). This CDR3 contains 13 residues. The CDR3 DNA reads TGTGCCTGGAGTCGGTCGAACACCGGGGAGCTGTTTTTT. This gives the protein CAWSRSNTGELFF.

The chain carries TRBV13 and TRBJ2-2; 9 nucleotides agree with TRBD1. With V trimmed by 6 bases and J by 1 base, 6 bases remained unmatched. Germline lookup yields CDR1 PRHDT and CDR2 FYEKMQ (reference sequence). The CDR3 sequence is 16 residues long. The CDR3, as DNA: TGTGCCAGCAGATCAACAGGGGGCAGGAACACCGGGGAGCTGTTTTTT. It is translated as CASRSTGGRNTGELFF.

This chain's CDR3 is CASSLRDNNSNQPQHF. In DNA form, the CDR3 reads TGTGCCAGCAGCTTGCGGGACAACAATAGCAATCAGCCCCAGCATTTT. V is TRBV5-6 and J is TRBJ1-5, with a tentative D call TRBD1 (6 bases). Germline V gene sequence: CDR1 SGHDT, CDR2 YYEEEE. This CDR3 has 16 residues. V lost 1 base and J 0 bases, leaving 11 bases between the germline ends.

The chain links TRBV5-4 to TRBJ2-3; TRBD2 is a possible D gene (6 bases). The germline V and J ends were trimmed by 4 bases and 5 bases, with 26 bases remaining between them. Germline CDR1 and CDR2: SGHNT and YYREEE (reference sequence). The CDR3 totals 18 residues. Here the CDR3 DNA reads TGTGCCAGCAGCAACCCCATGGCGGGACCCCCAACCGGAGATACGCAGTATTTT. This translates into CASSNPMAGPPTGDTQYF.

The chain links TRBV6-1 to TRBJ2-7; 8 positions match TRBD1. The V and J ends lost 1 base and 3 bases, in that order; junction bases with no gene match: 5. The CDR3 is 15 residues long. The germline gives CDR1 MNHNS, CDR2 SASEGT. The CDR3 here is CASSEEPTGGYEQYF. Written as DNA, the CDR3 is TGTGCCAGCAGTGAAGAACCCACAGGGGGCTACGAGCAGTACTTC.

The chain carries TRBV5-1 and TRBJ1-6, with a weak D call TRBD1 (5 bases). Trimming removed 0 bases at V and 8 bases at J, with 9 bases between. Germline V gives CDR1 SGHRS, CDR2 YFSETQ. There are 14 residues in the CDR3. Here the CDR3 reads CASSLGQKDSPLHF. The CDR3, as DNA: TGCGCCAGCAGCTTGGGACAGAAAGATTCACCCCTCCACTTT.

This chain joins TRBV7-8 and TRBJ1-1; TRBD1 agrees at 8 bases. Trimming at V came to 5 bases and at J to 6 bases, leaving 8 bases not matched to a gene. This CDR3 spans 14 amino acids. CDR1 SGHVS and CDR2 FQNEAQ come from the germline V gene. CDR3 in amino acids: CASSAQGDQSEAFF. CDR3 DNA: TGTGCCAGCAGCGCACAGGGGGATCAATCTGAAGCTTTCTTT.

V is TRBV4-3 and J is TRBJ2-3; the match to TRBD2 covers 11 bases. After removal of 1 base from V and 5 bases from J, the junction contained 8 bases not matched to a gene. Germline V CDR1 and CDR2: LGHNA, YSLEER. The CDR3 sequence is 17 residues long. This CDR3 is CASSQVSGGDRRDTQYF. In DNA, the CDR3 is TGCGCCAGCAGCCAAGTTAGCGGGGGGGACCGCAGAGATACGCAGTATTTT.

The rearrangement joins TRBV7-2 to TRBJ2-5; a possible D gene is TRBD2 (5 bases). CDR1 is SGHTA and CDR2 is FQGNSA in the germline V gene. This CDR3 has 12 amino acids. V was shortened by 4 bases and J by 2 bases, with 5 bases between the two germline ends. DNA for the CDR3: TGTGCCAGCAGCTCGGGGCAAGAGACCCAGTACTTC. Translation: CASSSGQETQYF.

J is TRBJ1-2 and V is TRBV28; D call uncertain. Germline values: CDR1 MDHEN, CDR2 SYDVKM. V shed 2 bases and J shed 4 bases, with 23 bases lying between them. The CDR3 extends over 18 amino acids. The CDR3 sequence is CASSLPTPETRTIYGYTF. CDR3 coding DNA: TGTGCCAGCAGTTTACCTACTCCCGAGACACGAACCATCTATGGCTACACCTTC.

The genes are TRBV10-2 and TRBJ2-3, with D maybe TRBD1 (5 bases). The length of the CDR3 is 12 residues. The V and J ends lost 8 bases and 2 bases respectively, with 8 bases between them. Germline CDR1 and CDR2: WSHSY and SAAADI. The chain's CDR3 is CASGRATDTQYF. As DNA, the CDR3 is TGCGCCAGCGGCAGGGCCACAGATACGCAGTATTTT.

This clone was found a few times. This chain joins TRBV5-1 and TRBJ1-4, with 10 positions matching TRBD1. J lost 1 base, V lost 8 bases, and 8 bases had no gene match. CDR3 size: 16 residues. CDR1 is SGHRS and CDR2 is YFSETQ in the germline V gene. This CDR3 is CASCPGTGVTNEKLFF. DNA of the CDR3: TGCGCCAGTTGTCCCGGGACAGGGGTAACTAATGAAAAACTGTTTTTT.

V and J are TRBV15 and TRBJ2-1; possible D gene TRBD1, 5 bases. The germline CDR1 and CDR2 sequences are LNHNV and YYDKDF (reference sequence). This CDR3 is built from 17 residues. The ends were cut back, 3 bases at V and 2 bases at J, with 17 bases in the middle. The CDR3 nucleotides read TGTGCCACCAGCAGCTCTTTGGATTGGGGCCCCTACAATGAGCAGTTCTTC. It is translated as CATSSSLDWGPYNEQFF.

This clone appeared a few times. The rearrangement links TRBV7-9 to TRBJ2-5; 8 bases are shared with TRBD2. The last part of the DNA fits TRBJ2-7 better; the J call may be wrong. The germline CDR1 and CDR2 sequences are SEHNR and FQNEAQ (reference sequence). The CDR3 length is 16 residues. CDR3 sequence (DNA): TGTGCCAGCAGTCGTGTAGCGGGGCGCGATTCCTACGAGCAGTACTTC. This codes for CASSRVAGRDSYEQYF.

The genes are TRBV6-6 and TRBJ1-1; the match to TRBD1 covers 8 bases. Germline V gives CDR1 MNHNY, CDR2 SVGAGI (reference sequence). Germline trimming cut 6 bases from V and 2 bases from J; bases unmatched to any gene: 8. The CDR3 consists of 15 residues. Written as DNA, the CDR3 is TGTGCCAGCAGAAAGAGGGGACAGGAAAACACTGAAGCTTTCTTT. Its translation: CASRKRGQENTEAFF.

This clone was counted between two and nine times. V and J are TRBV6-1 and TRBJ2-1; the match to TRBD2 covers 9 bases. Germline CDR1 reads MNHNS; CDR2 reads SASEGT. Losses at the gene ends were 4 bases for V and 9 bases for J; bases not matched to a gene: 13. This CDR3 has 16 residues. The CDR3 sequence is CASSADLAGGLVEQFF. Written as DNA, the CDR3 is TGTGCCAGCAGTGCCGATCTGGCGGGGGGGCTAGTTGAGCAGTTCTTC.

The rearrangement uses TRBV5-4 and TRBJ2-2, with 16 nucleotides matching TRBD2. The CDR3 contains 18 residues. The J segment lost 5 bases and the V segment lost 5 bases, leaving 9 bases of the junction unmatched. The germline gives CDR1 SGHNT, CDR2 YYREEE (reference sequence). Written as DNA, the CDR3 is TGTGCCAGCAGGTCCGGGACTAGCGGGGGGGCCGGGACCGGGGAGCTGTTTTTT. Amino acids: CASRSGTSGGAGTGELFF.